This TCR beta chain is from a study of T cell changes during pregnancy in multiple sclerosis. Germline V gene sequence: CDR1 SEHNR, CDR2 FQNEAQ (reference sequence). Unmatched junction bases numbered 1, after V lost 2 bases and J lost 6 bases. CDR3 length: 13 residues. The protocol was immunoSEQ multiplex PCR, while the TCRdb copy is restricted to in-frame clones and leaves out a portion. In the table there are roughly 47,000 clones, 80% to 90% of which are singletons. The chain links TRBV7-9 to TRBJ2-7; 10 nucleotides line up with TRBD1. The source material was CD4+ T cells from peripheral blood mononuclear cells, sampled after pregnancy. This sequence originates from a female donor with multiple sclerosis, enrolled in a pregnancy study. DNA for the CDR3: TGTGCCAGCAGCTTAAGGGACAGGGGCGAGCAGTACTTC. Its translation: CASSLRDRGEQYF.